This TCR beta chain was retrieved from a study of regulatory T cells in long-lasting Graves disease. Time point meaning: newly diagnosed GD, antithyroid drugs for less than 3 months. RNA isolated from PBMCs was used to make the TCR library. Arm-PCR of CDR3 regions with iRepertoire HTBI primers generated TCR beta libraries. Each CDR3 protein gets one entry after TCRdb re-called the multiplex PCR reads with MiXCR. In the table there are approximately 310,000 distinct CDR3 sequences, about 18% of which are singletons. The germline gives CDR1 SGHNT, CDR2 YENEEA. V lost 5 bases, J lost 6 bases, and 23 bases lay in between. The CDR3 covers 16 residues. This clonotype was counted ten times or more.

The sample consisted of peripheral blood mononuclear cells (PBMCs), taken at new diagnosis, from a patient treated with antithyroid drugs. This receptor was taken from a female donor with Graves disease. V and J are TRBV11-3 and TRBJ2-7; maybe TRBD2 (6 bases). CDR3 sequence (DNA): TGTGCCAGCAGCCCCCCTGGTAGGGAGGACTGGGTCGAGCAGTACTTC. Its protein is CASSPPGREDWVEQYF.